These 22 T cell receptor beta chains came from one sample sequenced in a study of T cells in Graves' hyperthyroidism and ophthalmopathy. RNA transcripts yielded amplified TCR beta CDR3 regions. The primer set for the first-round RT-PCR of the TCR CDR3 was HTBI. TCRdb re-analysed the multiplex PCR reads in MiXCR, keeping a single row per CDR3 protein. The profile covers 530,000 or so distinct CDR3 sequences, with around 24% appearing a single time and about 11% taken by the ten largest. Material: blood. The receptors here all came from a woman in her thirties with Graves' ophthalmopathy.

This clonotype was seen repeatedly, ten times or more. The rearrangement uses TRBV11-2 and TRBJ2-7, with 7 bases identical to TRBD1. Germline lookup yields CDR1 SGHAT and CDR2 FQNNGV. The junction had 9 bases not matched to a gene; V was cut back by 6 bases and J by 7 bases. This CDR3 contains 13 residues. CDR3 residues: CASRSSGGQEQYF. The DNA for the CDR3 is TGTGCCAGCAGATCTTCAGGGGGTCAAGAGCAGTACTTC.

CDR3 sequence: CASRTDRLAGNQPQHF. The CDR3 DNA reads TGTGCCAGCAGAACGGACAGGCTCGCTGGCAATCAGCCCCAGCATTTT. The V and J genes are TRBV6-1 and TRBJ1-5; 7 bases align to TRBD1. After removal of 6 bases from V and 2 bases from J, the junction contained 10 bases not matched to a gene. This CDR3 is 16 amino acids long. The germline gives CDR1 MNHNS, CDR2 SASEGT.

This clonotype came up a few times. V is TRBV30 and J is TRBJ2-4; 7 nucleotides match TRBD1. The CDR3 extends over 15 amino acids. Per the germline V gene, CDR1 is GTSNPN and CDR2 is SVGIG (reference sequence). V lost 1 base to trimming and J lost 0 bases; unmatched junction nucleotides: 3. CDR3 in DNA: TGTGCCTGGAGTGGGGACAGAATAGCCAAAAACATTCAGTACTTC. Translating gives CAWSGDRIAKNIQYF.

This clonotype was detected many times. V and J are TRBV28 and TRBJ1-2, with no clear D. The V end lost 6 bases, the J end lost 5 bases, and 16 bases lay between the germline ends. The CDR3 consists of 14 residues. Germline V gives CDR1 MDHEN, CDR2 SYDVKM. The CDR3 here is CASSLGLAGYGYTF. CDR3 coding DNA: TGTGCCAGCAGCCTAGGGTTAGCGGGATATGGCTACACCTTC.

Concerning this clonotype itself: This may be a read error: a much more frequent sequence differs by one nucleotide. The V gene is TRBV20-1, the J gene TRBJ1-2; a possible D gene is TRBD1 (5 bases). CDR1 and CDR2 (germline): DFQATT, SNEGSKA (reference sequence). This CDR3 is built from 12 residues. The CDR3: CSATGTPYGYSF. The CDR3 DNA sequence: TGCAGTGCTACCGGGACGCCCTATGGCTACAGCTTC.

There are many counts of this clonotype. This chain uses TRBV4-1 with TRBJ2-5; 9 nucleotides line up with TRBD2. Germline-derived CDR1 and CDR2 are MGHRA and YSYEKL. This CDR3 contains 15 residues. V shed 1 base and J 5 bases; nucleotides not matched to a gene: 5. The CDR3 is CASSQVSGGRETQYF. The CDR3 DNA sequence: TGCGCCAGCAGCCAAGTCAGCGGGGGGCGGGAGACCCAGTACTTC.

This clonotype was observed at least ten times. At one end, the junction sequence differs from germline, possibly due to a read error. This sequence joins TRBV10-3 and TRBJ2-7; 8 bases map to TRBD1. Per germline, CDR1 ENHRY and CDR2 SYGVKD. CDR3 length: 14 residues. The CDR3 sequence: CATSESDRGYEQYF. The CDR3 nucleotides are TGTGCCACCAGTGAGTCAGACAGGGGTTACGAGCAGTACTTC.

In this sample, this clonotype turned up many times. This chain joins TRBV20-1 and TRBJ2-5, with TRBD2 identical over 7 bases. The CDR3 is 14 amino acids. The ends lost 6 bases at V and 2 bases at J; junction bases unmatched: 9. Germline CDR1 is DFQATT and CDR2 is SNEGSKA (reference sequence). In DNA, the CDR3 is TGCAGTGCAGGGTCAATGGGGGGGCAAGAGACCCAGTACTTC. Translating gives CSAGSMGGQETQYF.

This clonotype was counted at least ten times. The V call is TRBV6-6, the J call TRBJ1-2; the match to TRBD1 covers 7 bases. Germline CDR1 reads MNHNY; CDR2 reads SVGAGI (reference sequence). J lost 1 base, V lost 4 bases, and 9 bases had no gene match. The CDR3 consists of 16 residues. The CDR3, as DNA: TGTGCCAGCAGTTTTCAAGGCCGGGACAGTAACTATGGCTACACCTTC. Translation gives CASSFQGRDSNYGYTF.

The chain has TRBV20-1 and TRBJ2-7; 9 bases match TRBD2. CDR1 and CDR2 from the germline V gene are DFQATT and SNEGSKA (reference sequence). The CDR3 is 14 residues long. Unmatched junction bases numbered 9, after V lost 2 bases and J lost 7 bases. The CDR3 is CSARPPGSGGEQYF. The CDR3 nucleotides read TGCAGTGCTAGACCCCCGGGCAGCGGGGGGGAGCAGTACTTC.

There are many counts of this clonotype. The chain uses TRBV6-5 and TRBJ1-2, with a tentative D call TRBD1 (5 bases). Germline lookup yields CDR1 MNHEY and CDR2 SVGAGI. Trimming took 2 bases from V and 3 from J, leaving 13 bases between them. The CDR3 has 15 residues. The CDR3 DNA follows: TGTGCCAGCAGTTACGGGACGGGAGGGCACTATGGCTACACCTTC. Translation gives CASSYGTGGHYGYTF.

This clonotype was seen ten or more times. The chain couples TRBV12-3 or TRBV12-4 to TRBJ1-1, with D perhaps matching TRBD1 (5 bases). The CDR3 loop spans 15 amino acids. V shed 0 bases and J shed 2 bases, with 10 bases lying between them. DNA of the CDR3: TGTGCCAGCAGTTTAGCGGGCAGGGAAAACACTGAAGCTTTCTTT. The encoded protein is CASSLAGRENTEAFF.

In this sample, this clonotype turned up a few times. The chain employs TRBV2 and TRBJ2-6; D is undetermined. Germline CDR1 and CDR2: SNHLY and FYNNEI. V was pared by 7 bases and J by 0 bases, with 7 bases between. CDR3 length: 14 residues. The CDR3 protein is CASNMGSGANVLTF. CDR3 sequence (DNA): TGTGCCAGCAATATGGGCTCTGGGGCCAACGTCCTGACTTTC.

This clonotype came up a few times. This may be a read error: a much more frequent sequence differs by one nucleotide. The conserved phenylalanine or tryptophan normally closing the CDR3 is absent here, so this likely arose from a read error. The chain couples TRBV6-4 to TRBJ2-2; weak D call: TRBD2 (5 bases). Deletions cut 0 bases from V and 4 bases from J, with 9 bases between. This CDR3 contains 15 residues. The germline V gene has CDR1 MRHNA and CDR2 SNTAGT. The DNA of the CDR3 is TGTGCCAGCAGTGACTCTTCCCGGGGCACCGGGGAGCTGTTTGTT. This sequence encodes CASSDSSRGTGELFV.

The J gene is TRBJ1-2, the V gene TRBV6-2 or TRBV6-3, with TRBD1 matching 7 bases. V shed 5 bases, J shed 7 bases, and the junction held 10 bases outside the gene matches. Germline assignment: CDR1 MNHEY and CDR2 SVGEGT. The CDR3 contains 14 residues. Written as DNA, the CDR3 is TGTGCCAGCAGTCCACCCGGGACAGTCGCTGGCTACACCTTC. Translated, it gives CASSPPGTVAGYTF.

This clonotype was recorded at least ten times. The chain joins TRBV20-1 to TRBJ1-5; 9 bases match TRBD1. J lost 3 bases, V lost 2 bases, and 5 bases had no gene match. Per germline, CDR1 DFQATT and CDR2 SNEGSKA (reference sequence). This CDR3 is 15 amino acids long. This CDR3 is CSARSGTGINQPQHF. The DNA of the CDR3 is TGCAGTGCTAGATCCGGGACAGGGATCAATCAGCCCCAGCATTTT.

The rearrangement links TRBV20-1 to TRBJ2-1; D is perhaps TRBD2 (5 bases). The CDR3 loop spans 14 amino acids. The germline V and J ends were trimmed by 6 bases and 1 base, with 13 bases remaining between them. Germline V gives CDR1 DFQATT, CDR2 SNEGSKA (reference sequence). The CDR3 DNA is TGCAGTGCCGAGGGAGTAAGGTCCTACAATGAGCAGTTCTTC. Translating it yields CSAEGVRSYNEQFF.

This clonotype was seen many times. J is TRBJ1-5 and V is TRBV28; D remains unclear. V was shortened by 2 bases and J by 2 bases, with 16 bases between the two germline ends. The CDR3 contains 17 residues. The germline V gene encodes CDR1 MDHEN and CDR2 SYDVKM. The CDR3 DNA follows: TGTGCCAGCAGTTTAAATTTGAAGGATGTAGGCAATCAGCCCCAGCATTTT. Its protein product is CASSLNLKDVGNQPQHF. Combining the CDR3 with reference TRBV28 and TRBJ1-5 gives the whole variable domain DVKVTQSSRYLVKRTGEKVFLECVQDMDHENMFWYRQDPGLGLRLIYFSYDVKMKEKGDIPEGYSVSREKKERFSLILESASTNQTSMYLCASSLNLKDVGNQPQHFGDGTRLSIL.

This chain connects TRBV6-1 to TRBJ1-5, with D maybe TRBD1 (5 bases). V lost 0 bases, J lost 6 bases, and 15 bases lay in between. This CDR3 comprises 16 residues. Germline V gene data show CDR1 as MNHNS and CDR2 as SASEGT. The chain's CDR3 is CASSEANKGSRQPQHF. CDR3 DNA sequence: TGTGCCAGCAGTGAAGCGAACAAGGGGAGCCGTCAGCCCCAGCATTTT.

The CDR3 region has the DNA TGTGCCACCAGCAGAGGGCTAGGCCAAGAGACCCAGTACTTC. Protein sequence: CATSRGLGQETQYF. J is TRBJ2-5 and V is TRBV15; D not certain. Looked up from germline, CDR1 is LNHNV and CDR2 is YYDKDF (reference sequence). V was trimmed by 1 base and J by 1 base, leaving 7 bases between them. CDR3 size: 14 residues.

This clonotype was picked up many times. The chain employs TRBV28 and TRBJ2-7; TRBD1 matches at 8 bases. The CDR3 totals 15 residues. Per the germline V gene, CDR1 is MDHEN and CDR2 is SYDVKM. V lost 6 bases, J lost 2 bases, and 9 bases stayed unmatched. The CDR3 coding sequence is TGTGCCAGCAGCCCTAGACAGGGGCTAGCCTACGAGCAGTACTTC. This gives the protein CASSPRQGLAYEQYF. Supplemented by reference TRBV28 and TRBJ2-7, the full variable domain reads DVKVTQSSRYLVKRTGEKVFLECVQDMDHENMFWYRQDPGLGLRLIYFSYDVKMKEKGDIPEGYSVSREKKERFSLILESASTNQTSMYLCASSPRQGLAYEQYFGPGTRLTVT.

The chain recombines TRBV6-2 or TRBV6-3 with TRBJ2-7; 7 nucleotides align to TRBD2. Germline CDR1 MNHEY, CDR2 SVGEGT. The CDR3 consists of 16 residues. Germline trimming cut 7 bases from V and 1 base from J; bases unmatched to any gene: 13. For the CDR3, the DNA is TGTGCCAGCACGTCCCCCCTAGCGGACTATTCCTACGAGCAGTACTTC. Its translation: CASTSPLADYSYEQYF.